Following are 17 T cell receptor beta chains from one sample sequenced in a study of cytomegalovirus exposure and HLA in healthy donors. The PCR contained 60 Vbeta and 13 Jbeta primers. Clones were read by immunoSEQ multiplex PCR, and TCRdb kept only the in-frame ones, dropping some. The sample includes 110,000 to 150,000 clones, 70% to 80% of them seen just once. Sequencing was carried out using PBMCs. Receptors were obtained from a female donor in good health and CMV-seronegative.

The sample holds a few counts of this clone. This sequence joins TRBV16 and TRBJ1-5, with D possibly being TRBD1 (6 bases). CDR3 length: 17 amino acids. Trimming left V 4 bases short and J 4 bases short, with 20 bases between. Germline-derived CDR1 and CDR2 are KGHSY and FQNENV. CDR3 in DNA: TGTGCCAGCAGCCCCATCCCAGGGGCAGGACCTAATCAGCCCCAGCATTTT. It specifies CASSPIPGAGPNQPQHF.

This clone was seen a single time. V gene TRBV19 combines with J gene TRBJ1-5, with 8 bases that match TRBD1. This CDR3 has 15 residues. Per the germline V gene, CDR1 is LNHDA and CDR2 is SQIVND (reference sequence). V dropped 7 bases and J dropped 7; count of bases not matched to a gene: 12. DNA for the CDR3: TGTGCCAGTACCCGTGGGGACAGGACTATACAGCCCCAGCATTTT. This encodes CASTRGDRTIQPQHF. The entire variable domain, with the rest obtained from reference TRBV19 and TRBJ1-5, is as follows: DGGITQSPKYLFRKEGQNVTLSCEQNLNHDAMYWYRQDPGQGLRLIYYSQIVNDFQKGDIAEGYSVSREKKESFPLTVTSAQKNPTAFYLCASTRGDRTIQPQHFGDGTRLSIL.

The chain recombines TRBV11-2 with TRBJ2-1, with 10 bases fitting TRBD2. This CDR3 is 17 amino acids long. The germline V gene encodes CDR1 SGHAT and CDR2 FQNNGV. Trimming took 4 bases from V and 7 from J; bases not matched to a gene: 13. The CDR3 sequence is CASSSGNSGRAGNEQFF. In DNA, the CDR3 is TGTGCCAGCAGCTCCGGAAACAGCGGGAGGGCGGGTAATGAGCAGTTCTTC.

This chain joins TRBV28 and TRBJ1-4; 7 positions match TRBD1. Germline-derived CDR1 and CDR2 are MDHEN and SYDVKM. This CDR3 comprises 14 residues. J was trimmed by 13 bases and V by 5 bases; bases with no gene match: 13. This CDR3 is CASSPPDRTLGLFF. CDR3 nucleotides: TGTGCCAGCAGTCCCCCGGACAGGACTCTTGGACTGTTTTTT.

This clone appeared a few times. This rearrangement joins TRBV7-3 to TRBJ2-1; 9 nucleotides align to TRBD1. The germline gives CDR1 SGHTA, CDR2 FQGTGA. CDR3 length: 15 residues. V shed 3 bases and J 5 bases; nucleotides not matched to a gene: 5. Here the CDR3 DNA reads TGTGCCAGCAGCTTGGACAGGGGCCCCCACAATGAGCAGTTCTTC. This gives the protein CASSLDRGPHNEQFF.

V gene TRBV7-9 combines with J gene TRBJ1-1, with D unresolved. CDR1 is SEHNR, CDR2 FQNEAQ, per germline (reference sequence). The CDR3 totals 13 residues. Trimming took 3 bases from V and 4 from J, leaving 9 bases between them. This CDR3 reads CASSFGGSTEAFF. The CDR3 DNA reads TGTGCCAGCAGCTTTGGTGGTAGCACTGAAGCTTTCTTT.

The rearrangement joins TRBV7-8 to TRBJ2-5; perhaps TRBD2 as D (5 bases). The DNA end favors TRBJ2-7, so the J call may be wrong. The CDR3 length is 14 residues. Looked up from germline, CDR1 is SGHVS and CDR2 is FQNEAQ. Here the CDR3 DNA reads TGTGCCAGCAGCTTAGAGGTCCGGGATGGCGAGCAGTACTTC. Residues: CASSLEVRDGEQYF.

The rearrangement joins TRBV5-6 to TRBJ2-1, with D tentatively TRBD2 (7 bases). V shed 4 bases and J shed 8 bases, with 28 bases lying between them. Looked up from germline, CDR1 is SGHDT and CDR2 is YYEEEE. The CDR3 sequence is 18 residues long. CDR3: CASSRLSSGTKGVYEQFF. The CDR3 coding sequence is TGTGCCAGCAGCCGATTATCGAGCGGGACTAAGGGGGTGTATGAGCAGTTCTTC.

The count of this clone is one. The chain is built from TRBV11-2 and TRBJ1-1; D is unresolved. Trimming cost V 1 base and J 1 base, with 10 bases left between them. The V gene's germline CDR1 is SGHAT and CDR2 FQNNGV. This CDR3 has 15 amino acids. CDR3 DNA: TGTGCCAGCAGCTTAGTCCCCTCAGGGAACACTGAAGCTTTCTTT. It codes for CASSLVPSGNTEAFF.

J is TRBJ2-5 and V is TRBV11-3, with D unclear. The germline V gene encodes CDR1 SGHNT and CDR2 YENEEA. The V end was cut by 3 bases, the J end by 2 bases, with 10 bases between. This CDR3 is built from 14 residues. The CDR3 protein is CASSFRGMQETQYF. The CDR3 region has the DNA TGTGCCAGCAGCTTTAGAGGCATGCAAGAGACCCAGTACTTC. Supplemented by reference TRBV11-3 and TRBJ2-5, the full variable domain reads EAGVVQSPRYKIIEKKQPVAFWCNPISGHNTLYWYLQNLGQGPELLIRYENEEAVDDSQLPKDRFSAERLKGVDSTLKIQPAELGDSAVYLCASSFRGMQETQYFGPGTRLLVL.

The chain recombines TRBV23-1 with TRBJ1-1; a possible D gene is TRBD1 (6 bases). TRBV23-1 is noted as an ORF with a role that remains uncertain. Trimming left V 5 bases short and J 11 bases short, with 15 bases between. This CDR3 contains 12 residues. DNA of the CDR3: TGCGCCAGCAGTGTAGCCGAGGGGGGGGCTTTCTTT. It yields the protein CASSVAEGGAFF.

This clone has a single count. The chain combines TRBV12-1 with TRBJ2-2; TRBD1, the table's D call, lacks a check against the DNA. TRBV12-1 is a pseudogene. The CDR3 is 16 amino acids. The CDR3 protein is CASSYEGPRDTGELFF. The CDR3 region has the DNA TGTGCCAGCAGCTACGAAGGGCCCAGGGACACCGGGGAGCTGTTTTTT.

This chain links TRBV7-9 with TRBJ2-3, with a tentative D call TRBD2 (6 bases). The V and J ends lost 6 bases and 2 bases respectively, with 18 bases between them. Germline-derived CDR1 and CDR2 are SEHNR and FQNEAQ (reference sequence). This CDR3 has 16 residues. The CDR3 reads CASSSVGGELTDTQYF. The CDR3 DNA reads as TGTGCCAGCAGTTCCGTGGGGGGAGAGCTCACAGATACGCAGTATTTT.

As for this clone: The junction departs from germline at one end; a sequencing error may be responsible. The rearrangement uses TRBV27 and TRBJ2-5, with D possibly matching TRBD1 (6 bases). The CDR3 consists of 14 residues. The germline gives CDR1 MNHEY, CDR2 SMNVEV (reference sequence). The CDR3 nucleotides are TGTGCCAGCAGTTTGAGTGACAGGCAAGGGACCCAGTACTTC. Protein sequence: CASSLSDRQGTQYF.

The genes are TRBV5-4 and TRBJ2-3; no clear D gene. Between the trimmed V and J ends, which lost 0 bases and 0 bases, there was a span of 11 bases. The CDR3 consists of 16 residues. Per the germline V gene, CDR1 is SGHNT and CDR2 is YYREEE (reference sequence). The DNA of the CDR3 is TGTGCCAGCAGCTTGGACAGTCGACCTAGCACAGATACGCAGTATTTT. Translating it yields CASSLDSRPSTDTQYF.

J is TRBJ1-5 and V is TRBV18; D is possibly TRBD1 (5 bases). In germline, CDR1 is KGHSH, CDR2 LQKENI. This CDR3 region has 15 residues. Trimming took 2 bases from V and 2 from J, leaving 10 bases between them. In nucleotides, the CDR3 is TGTGCCAGCTCACCAGACGGCAGGGGCAATCAGCCCCAGCATTTT. Translating gives CASSPDGRGNQPQHF.

The genes are TRBV15 and TRBJ1-2; a possible D gene is TRBD1 (6 bases). Germline V gene sequence: CDR1 LNHNV, CDR2 YYDKDF (reference sequence). This CDR3 has 15 amino acids. V gave up 0 bases and J gave up 8 bases, with 16 bases separating them. CDR3 protein: CATSRDRGASLGYTF. Here the CDR3 DNA reads TGTGCCACCAGCAGAGATCGGGGGGCCTCTCTGGGCTACACCTTC.